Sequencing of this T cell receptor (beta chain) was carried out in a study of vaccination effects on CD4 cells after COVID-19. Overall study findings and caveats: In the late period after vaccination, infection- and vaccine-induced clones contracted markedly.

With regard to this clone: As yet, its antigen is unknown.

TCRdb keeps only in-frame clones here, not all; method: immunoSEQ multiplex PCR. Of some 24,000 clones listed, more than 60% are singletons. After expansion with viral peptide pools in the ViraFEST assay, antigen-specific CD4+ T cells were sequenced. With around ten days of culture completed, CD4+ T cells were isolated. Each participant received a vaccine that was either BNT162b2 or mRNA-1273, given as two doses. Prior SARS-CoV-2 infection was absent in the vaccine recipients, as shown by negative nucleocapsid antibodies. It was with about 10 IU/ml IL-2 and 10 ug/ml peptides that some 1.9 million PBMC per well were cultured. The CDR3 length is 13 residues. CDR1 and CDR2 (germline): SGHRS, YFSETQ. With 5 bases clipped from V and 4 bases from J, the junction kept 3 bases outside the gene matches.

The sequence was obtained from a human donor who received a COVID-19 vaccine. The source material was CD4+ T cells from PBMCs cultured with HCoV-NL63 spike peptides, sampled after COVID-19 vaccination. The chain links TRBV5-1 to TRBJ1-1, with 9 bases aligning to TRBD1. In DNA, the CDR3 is TGCGCCAGCAGGGGGGACAGGGCCACTGAAGCTTTCTTT. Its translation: CASRGDRATEAFF.